The present entry profiles one T cell receptor beta chain with its context. Assay used: immunoSEQ multiplex PCR; TCRdb lists only in-frame clones, some missing. The sample holds roughly 50,000 clones, around 91% seen once. The sample originates from a study of blood T cell repertoires in COVID-19. Overall study: The analysed material was cDNA or gDNA that came from T cells, B-cell-depleted T cells, or PBMCs.

Germline V gene sequence: CDR1 LNHDA, CDR2 SQIVND (reference sequence). Trimming at V came to 4 bases and at J to 8 bases, leaving 10 bases not matched to a gene. CDR3 length: 15 residues. The sample consisted of peripheral blood. This receptor was obtained from a woman aged 60-75 years with active COVID-19. The chain recombines TRBV19 with TRBJ2-1, with 8 bases identical to TRBD1. CDR3 residues: CASSTRTGLFDEQFF. The CDR3 DNA sequence: TGTGCCAGTAGTACCCGGACAGGGCTATTCGATGAGCAGTTCTTC.